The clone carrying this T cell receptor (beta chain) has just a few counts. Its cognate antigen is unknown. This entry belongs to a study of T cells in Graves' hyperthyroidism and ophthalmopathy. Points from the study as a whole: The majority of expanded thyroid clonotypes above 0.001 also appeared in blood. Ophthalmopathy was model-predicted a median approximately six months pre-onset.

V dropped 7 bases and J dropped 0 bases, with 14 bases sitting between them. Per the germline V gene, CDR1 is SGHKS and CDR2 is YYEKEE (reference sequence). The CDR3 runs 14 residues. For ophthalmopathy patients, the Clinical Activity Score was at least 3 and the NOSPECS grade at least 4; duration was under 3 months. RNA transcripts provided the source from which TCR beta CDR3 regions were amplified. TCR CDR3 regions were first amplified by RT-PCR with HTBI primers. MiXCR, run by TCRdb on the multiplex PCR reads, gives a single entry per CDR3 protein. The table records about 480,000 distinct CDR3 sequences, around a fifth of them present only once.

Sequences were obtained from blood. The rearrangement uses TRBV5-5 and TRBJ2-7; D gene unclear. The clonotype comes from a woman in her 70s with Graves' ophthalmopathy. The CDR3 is CASYTSLGSYEQYF. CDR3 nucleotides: TGTGCCAGCTACACGTCCCTAGGCTCCTACGAGCAGTACTTC.